This record concerns one TCR beta chain sequence. The germline V gene encodes CDR1 SGHTA and CDR2 FQGNSA. This CDR3 spans 15 amino acids. V was pared by 3 bases and J by 5 bases, with 15 bases between. These data belong to a study of blood T cell repertoires in COVID-19. Turning to the study itself: The analysed material was cDNA or gDNA that came from T cells, B-cell-depleted T cells, or PBMCs.

As handled by the study authors: Scientists estimated how many nucleated cells there were by amplifying reference gene primers. The data were produced by immunoSEQ multiplex PCR, yet TCRdb's version contains in-frame clones alone and is incomplete. V, J and clone size derive from that table, while D and trimming were established from the DNA sequence. The sample consists of over 35,000 clones, 80% to 90% of them appearing once. Sequenced sample: peripheral blood. The V gene is TRBV7-2, the J gene TRBJ2-3, with D possibly TRBD2 on 5 matching bases. The sequence was collected from a man between 50 and 59 years old with acute or convalescent COVID-19. The CDR3 DNA reads as TGTGCCAGCAGCTTTCGTCGACTCCGGGGAGATACGCAGTATTTT. This encodes CASSFRRLRGDTQYF.